The 19 T cell receptor beta chains given below trace back to one sample, sequenced in a study of T cell repertoires in aging, cancer and after chemotherapy. TRB rearrangements spanning V, D and J were amplified using mixed TRB-A/B primers. TCRdb passed the multiplex PCR reads through MiXCR, listing each CDR3 protein once. The table records about 13,000 distinct CDR3 sequences, approximately 34% of them present only once. TCR beta rearrangements were amplified from peripheral blood genomic DNA. Sequenced sample: blood. The source is a human donor in good health. The donor label of this sample is uncertain.

The chain links TRBV15 to TRBJ2-2, with a tentative D call TRBD2 (6 bases). V was shortened by 10 bases and J by 6 bases, with 18 bases between the two germline ends. The CDR3 has 14 residues. Germline-derived CDR1 and CDR2 are LNHNV and YYDKDF (reference sequence). CDR3 in amino acids: CASRTRRESGELFF. CDR3 DNA sequence: TGTGCCAGCAGAACCCGGCGGGAATCCGGGGAGCTGTTTTTT.

The V call is TRBV27, the J call TRBJ2-2, with a possible D match to TRBD1 (6 bases). Trimming cost V 3 bases and J 4 bases, with 30 bases left between them. This CDR3 has 21 amino acids. Per germline, CDR1 MNHEY and CDR2 SMNVEV (reference sequence). CDR3 DNA sequence: TGTGCCAGCAGTTTTCGATTGCCAAGGGGGAGAGTTTTTAATAGCACCGGGGAGCTGTTTTTT. It specifies CASSFRLPRGRVFNSTGELFF.

The V and J genes are TRBV30 and TRBJ1-6; D call uncertain. This CDR3 is 15 amino acids long. Germline-derived CDR1 and CDR2 are GTSNPN and SVGIG (reference sequence). V shed 1 base and J shed 0 bases, with 7 bases lying between them. CDR3 nucleotides: TGTGCCTGGAGTGCAGCGAGCTCCTATAATTCACCCCTCCACTTT. Protein sequence: CAWSAASSYNSPLHF.

The chain couples TRBV12-3 or TRBV12-4 to TRBJ1-4, with 7 bases aligning to TRBD1. This CDR3 has 14 amino acids. After removal of 4 bases from V and 7 bases from J, the junction contained 6 bases not matched to a gene. As DNA, the CDR3 is TGTGCCAGCAGTTCCCAGGGGGGGGGTGAAAAACTGTTTTTT. Its translation is CASSSQGGGEKLFF.

The rearrangement uses TRBV6-4 and TRBJ2-1; 8 bases are a match to TRBD2. The CDR3 has 14 residues. The V and J ends lost 0 bases and 6 bases, in that order; junction bases with no gene match: 1. The V gene's germline CDR1 is MRHNA and CDR2 SNTAGT. As DNA, the CDR3 is TGTGCCAGCAGTGACTCTAGCGGGGCCAATGAGCAGTTCTTC. It translates to CASSDSSGANEQFF.

By proportion, this clonotype is medium-sized (0.01 to 0.1%). The chain carries TRBV19 and TRBJ2-2; 8 nucleotides agree with TRBD1. This CDR3 comprises 14 residues. Germline V gene sequence: CDR1 LNHDA, CDR2 SQIVND (reference sequence). V gave up 10 bases and J gave up 4 bases; unmatched junction bases: 8. Here the CDR3 DNA reads TGTGCCACTCTGGACAGGGTACTCACCGGGGAGCTGTTTTTT. Its translation: CATLDRVLTGELFF.

This clonotype was seen more than once but under ten times. The chain combines TRBV5-6 with TRBJ1-5; 9 bases map to TRBD1. Trimming cost V 2 bases and J 4 bases; bases outside gene matches: 4. This CDR3 comprises 15 residues. CDR1 and CDR2 (germline): SGHDT, YYEEEE. The CDR3 coding sequence is TGTGCCAGCAGCTTCGGGGACAGGGCGAATCAGCCCCAGCATTTT. It translates to CASSFGDRANQPQHF.

This sequence joins TRBV27 and TRBJ2-7; TRBD1 might be the D (6 bases). This CDR3 spans 15 amino acids. The V gene lost 6 bases and the J gene lost 5 bases, with 20 bases spanning the gap. CDR1 is MNHEY, CDR2 SMNVEV, per germline (reference sequence). The CDR3 nucleotides are TGTGCCAGCAGCCTGGGTGGACAGCGAGGCGACGAGCAGTACTTC. It codes for CASSLGGQRGDEQYF.

This clonotype counts as medium-sized. This chain uses TRBV11-1 with TRBJ2-3, with D perhaps TRBD1 (5 bases). Germline V gene data show CDR1 as SGHAT and CDR2 as FQDESV (reference sequence). V gave up 5 bases and J gave up 1 base, with 13 bases separating them. This CDR3 is 15 amino acids long. CDR3 region: CASSLRVSGTDTQYF. In nucleotides, the CDR3 is TGTGCCAGCAGCCTCAGGGTGTCAGGCACAGATACGCAGTATTTT.

J is TRBJ2-4 and V is TRBV30; 10 bases map to TRBD2. CDR3 length: 16 amino acids. The junction had 8 bases not matched to a gene; V was cut back by 0 bases and J by 6 bases. Germline V gives CDR1 GTSNPN, CDR2 SVGIG (reference sequence). The DNA of the CDR3 is TGTGCCTGGAGTGTGGGAAGCGGGGGGGCGAGAAACATTCAGTACTTC. Amino acid sequence: CAWSVGSGGARNIQYF.

Written as DNA, the CDR3 is TGTGCCAGCAGCTTCTCAGCGGGAGGAGAGACCCAGTACTTC. It codes for CASSFSAGGETQYF. This chain connects TRBV5-6 to TRBJ2-5; 9 bases map to TRBD2. The CDR3 extends over 14 amino acids. Germline loops: CDR1 SGHDT, CDR2 YYEEEE. V shed 2 bases, J shed 4 bases, and the junction held 3 bases outside the gene matches.

This clonotype was seen more than once but under ten times. The chain recombines TRBV18 with TRBJ2-2, with D perhaps matching TRBD1 or TRBD2 (5 bases each). Germline assignment: CDR1 KGHSH and CDR2 LQKENI. The CDR3 has 17 residues. Deletions cut 3 bases from V and 2 bases from J, with 16 bases between. CDR3 nucleotide sequence: TGTGCCAGCTCACCGATGTCCGGGACGGATAACACCGGGGAGCTGTTTTTT. Its protein product is CASSPMSGTDNTGELFF.

This sequence joins TRBV11-3 and TRBJ1-1; tentative D call: TRBD1 (6 bases). The CDR3 spans 14 residues. V gave up 0 bases and J gave up 5 bases, with 10 bases separating them. Germline V gene data show CDR1 as SGHNT and CDR2 as YENEEA. The chain's CDR3 is CASSLDTGLTEAFF. CDR3 sequence (DNA): TGTGCCAGCAGCTTAGATACAGGGTTAACTGAAGCTTTCTTT.

The chain is built from TRBV6-5 and TRBJ2-7, with D unresolved. The length of the CDR3 is 15 residues. Trimming cost V 2 bases and J 3 bases, with 14 bases left between them. Germline CDR1 reads MNHEY; CDR2 reads SVGAGI. CDR3 residues: CASSYVSDGIYEQYF. CDR3 nucleotide sequence: TGTGCCAGCAGTTACGTGAGTGACGGAATCTACGAGCAGTACTTC.

CDR3 sequence: CATSRARGPNTVTDTQYF. The CDR3 DNA reads TGTGCCACCAGCAGAGCACGGGGGCCAAACACAGTCACAGATACGCAGTATTTT. The V call is TRBV15, the J call TRBJ2-3, with D tentatively TRBD1 or TRBD2 (6 bases each). The V gene lost 1 base and the J gene lost 2 bases, with 19 bases spanning the gap. The CDR3 is made up of 18 amino acids. Germline lookup yields CDR1 LNHNV and CDR2 YYDKDF (reference sequence).

The chain couples TRBV12-3 or TRBV12-4 to TRBJ1-2; D gene ambiguous. CDR3 length: 12 amino acids. V was pared by 6 bases and J by 5 bases, with 10 bases between. As DNA, the CDR3 is TGTGCCAGCAGCATAGAGGAGTATGGCTACACCTTC. Translation: CASSIEEYGYTF.

The chain is built from TRBV7-9 and TRBJ2-7, with D perhaps matching TRBD2 (6 bases). V was pared by 1 base and J by 1 base, with 11 bases between. The CDR3 has 15 amino acids. Germline CDR1 and CDR2: SEHNR and FQNEAQ (reference sequence). The CDR3 is CASSLGAGHSYEQYF. The CDR3 DNA sequence: TGTGCCAGCAGCTTAGGAGCGGGCCATTCCTACGAGCAGTACTTC. Full variable domain (outside the CDR3, taken from reference TRBV7-9 and TRBJ2-7): DTGVSQNPRHKITKRGQNVTFRCDPISEHNRLYWYRQTLGQGPEFLTYFQNEAQLEKSRLLSDRFSAERPKGSFSTLEIQRTEQGDSAMYLCASSLGAGHSYEQYFGPGTRLTVT.

This chain links TRBV19 with TRBJ1-1; TRBD1 matches 8 bases. The CDR3 has 14 amino acids. V dropped 8 bases and J dropped 3; count of bases not matched to a gene: 8. The germline gives CDR1 LNHDA, CDR2 SQIVND (reference sequence). The CDR3 sequence: CASGSGGVDTEAFF. For the CDR3, the DNA is TGTGCCAGTGGATCAGGGGGCGTGGACACTGAAGCTTTCTTT.

This clonotype has just a few counts. This chain uses TRBV11-1 with TRBJ1-1; 7 positions agree with TRBD1. This CDR3 region has 17 residues. Trimming took 1 base from V and 5 from J; bases not matched to a gene: 13. Germline-derived CDR1 and CDR2 are SGHAT and FQDESV (reference sequence). The CDR3 DNA reads TGTGCCAGCAGCTTAGGAGGGGGCGTTTTGAGGGAGACTGAAGCTTTCTTT. This sequence encodes CASSLGGGVLRETEAFF.